A selection of T cell receptor beta chains follows, all from one sample in a study of PD-L1 blockade in urothelial cancer. Repertoires were generated with immunoSEQ multiplex PCR, while TCRdb's copy carries only in-frame clones and drops some. The sample holds 100,000 to 150,000 clones; about 82% are singletons and the top ten take 2.4%. This sample comprised PBMCs, obtained around atezolizumab (anti-PD-L1) treatment. The receptors originated from a middle-aged man with urothelial cancer. The CDR3 runs from the conserved cysteine through the conserved F or W. Each record gives: J gene, V gene, D gene, clone size, CDR3 DNA, CDR3 protein. D genes are given only for firm matches. Clone sizes are given selectively: once, few, many, or a class where the clone is expanded.

TRBJ2-2	TRBV28	NA	NA	TGTGCCAGCATCATAGGGGGGACAGCGAACACCGGGGAGCTGTTTTTT	CASIIGGTANTGELFF
TRBJ1-2	TRBV6-6	TRBD1	NA	TGTGCCAGCAGGATGGACAGGGTACCCTATGGCTACACCTTC	CASRMDRVPYGYTF
TRBJ1-6	TRBV7-8	TRBD1	NA	TGTGCCAGCAGCTTAGTTGTCGGCGGGACAGGAAATTCACCCCTCCACTTT	CASSLVVGGTGNSPLHF
TRBJ2-3	TRBV30	NA	NA	TGTGCCTGGACGGAGCAGTTTGGCACAGATACGCAGTATTTT	CAWTEQFGTDTQYF
TRBJ2-1	TRBV2	TRBD2	NA	TGTGCCAGCCAATCACAGAGCGGGAGTTTCTATTTCTTC	CASQSQSGSFYFF
TRBJ1-1	TRBV18	NA	few	TGTGCCAGCCACGCTCACCCCGGGAACACTGAAGCTTTCTTT	CASHAHPGNTEAFF
TRBJ2-5	TRBV6-6	NA	NA	TGTGCCAGCAGTTACCTTGGAGGCGGGCAAGAGACCCAGTACTTC	CASSYLGGGQETQYF
TRBJ2-3	TRBV19	TRBD1	NA	TGTGCCAGTAGTACAGGGGGCTACACAGATACGCAGTATTTT	CASSTGGYTDTQYF
TRBJ1-4	TRBV4-1	NA	NA	TGCGCCAGCAGCCCCCGGGTCGCAGGGGCGCAGGGAGAAAAACTGTTTTTT	CASSPRVAGAQGEKLFF
TRBJ2-2	TRBV15	NA	NA	TGTGCCACCAGCAGCAGGGGCGGGGAGCTGTTTTTT	CATSSRGGELFF
TRBJ2-1	TRBV28	NA	NA	TGTGCCAGCCTTCTATTACCAGGGAATGAGCAGTTCTTC	CASLLLPGNEQFF
TRBJ1-1	TRBV28	NA	NA	TGTGCCAGCAGCCTACCACTCAATGAAGCTTTCTTT	CASSLPLNEAFF
TRBJ2-1	TRBV7-8	TRBD2	NA	TGTGCCAGCAGCCCAAGGACTAGCGCTAATGAGCAGTTCTTC	CASSPRTSANEQFF
TRBJ1-2	TRBV28	NA	NA	TGTGCCAGCAACCGAGGGAACTATGGCTACACCTTC	CASNRGNYGYTF
TRBJ2-7	TRBV7-3	TRBD2	NA	TGTGCCAGCAGCCCTTATAGCGGGAGCCCCTACGAGCAGTACTTC	CASSPYSGSPYEQYF
TRBJ1-5	TRBV23-1	NA	NA	TGCGCCAGCAGTTACCAGACAGGCGCCCTCAATCAGCCCCAGCATTTT	CASSYQTGALNQPQHF
TRBJ1-4	TRBV5-1	NA	NA	TGCGCCAGCAGCCGGACAGCAACTAATGAAAAACTGTTTTTT	CASSRTATNEKLFF
TRBJ2-3	TRBV7-9	TRBD2	NA	TGTGCCAGCAGCGATACTAGCGGGAGGGCCTGGGATACGCAGTATTTT	CASSDTSGRAWDTQYF
TRBJ1-2	TRBV25-1	NA	NA	TGTGCCAGCAGTGCCCCTGGGGCAGCGCCTAACTATGGCTACACCTTC	CASSAPGAAPNYGYTF
TRBJ1-2	TRBV5-8	TRBD1	NA	TGTGCCAGCAGCGCCGGGACAGGAGGAGGAATTCTCTATGGCTACACCTTC	CASSAGTGGGILYGYTF
TRBJ2-3	TRBV7-3	NA	NA	TGTGCCAGCAGCTTACAGGGGGGAACAGATACGCAGTATTTT	CASSLQGGTDTQYF
TRBJ1-1	TRBV19	NA	few	TGTGCCAGTAGTATTACTGAAAATGAAGCTTTCTTT	CASSITENEAFF
TRBJ2-1	TRBV5-5	NA	once	TGTGCCAGCAGCTCCTATGACAGGCATGGCAATGAGCAGTTCTTC	CASSSYDRHGNEQFF
TRBJ2-7	TRBV20-1	NA	NA	TGCAGTGCTACCAGCGGCTACGAGCAGTACTTC	CSATSGYEQYF
TRBJ2-7	TRBV2	NA	few	TGTGCCAGCATGGCAGGGAGGTACGAGCAGTACTTC	CASMAGRYEQYF
TRBJ2-7	TRBV2	NA	NA	TGTGCCAGCGCCGGGACATCGGTATCCGAGCAGTACTTC	CASAGTSVSEQYF
TRBJ2-7	TRBV29-1	NA	NA	TGCAGCGTTGTGCTTCGTAGCCGACCCGGAACAGGTCTCTACGAGCAGTACTTC	CSVVLRSRPGTGLYEQYF
TRBJ2-7	TRBV5-5	NA	NA	TGTGCCAGCAGCTTTGTACAGGGCTACGAGCAGTACTTC	CASSFVQGYEQYF
TRBJ2-1	TRBV9	TRBD2	NA	TGTGCCAGCAGCGTAGGTACTAGCGGGACTGGCGATGAGCAGTTCTTC	CASSVGTSGTGDEQFF
TRBJ2-3	TRBV28	NA	NA	TGTGCCAGCAGCGTTAGCACAGATACGCAGTATTTT	CASSVSTDTQYF
TRBJ2-1	TRBV5-1	TRBD2	NA	TGCGCCAGCAGCACGGGGGGACTAGCCAACAATGAGCAGTTCTTC	CASSTGGLANNEQFF
TRBJ1-1	TRBV28	NA	NA	TGTGCCAGCAGTTTCGGGGAAGGCGGTGAAGCTTTCTTT	CASSFGEGGEAFF
TRBJ2-1	TRBV25-1	TRBD2	NA	TGTGCCAGCAGTGCGCCGGGACTAGTTGGCAATGAGCAGTTCTTC	CASSAPGLVGNEQFF
TRBJ2-5	TRBV5-1	TRBD2	NA	TGCGCCAGCAGCTTGGAACTAGCGGGAGGTGAGACCCAGTACTTC	CASSLELAGGETQYF
TRBJ1-5	TRBV28	TRBD1	NA	TGTGCCAGCAGACAGGGGAATAGCAATCAGCCCCAGCATTTT	CASRQGNSNQPQHF
TRBJ2-1	TRBV19	TRBD2	NA	TGTGCCAGTAGTATTAGGGCTAGCGGGGGGAATGAGCAGTTCTTC	CASSIRASGGNEQFF
TRBJ2-5	TRBV15	TRBD1	NA	TGTGCCACCAGCAGAGTGAGGACAGGGAGGGAGACCCAGTACTTC	CATSRVRTGRETQYF